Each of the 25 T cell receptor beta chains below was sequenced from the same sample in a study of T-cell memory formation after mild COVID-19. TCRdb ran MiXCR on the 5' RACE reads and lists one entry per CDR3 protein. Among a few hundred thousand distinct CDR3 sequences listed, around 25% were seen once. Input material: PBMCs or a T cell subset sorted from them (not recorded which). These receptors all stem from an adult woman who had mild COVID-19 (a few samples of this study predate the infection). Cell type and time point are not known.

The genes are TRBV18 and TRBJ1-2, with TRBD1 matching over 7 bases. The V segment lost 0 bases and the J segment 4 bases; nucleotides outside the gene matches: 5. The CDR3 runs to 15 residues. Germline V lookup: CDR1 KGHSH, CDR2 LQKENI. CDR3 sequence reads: CASSPPTGYGYGYTF. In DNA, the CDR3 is TGTGCCAGCTCACCACCGACAGGGTATGGCTATGGCTACACCTTC.

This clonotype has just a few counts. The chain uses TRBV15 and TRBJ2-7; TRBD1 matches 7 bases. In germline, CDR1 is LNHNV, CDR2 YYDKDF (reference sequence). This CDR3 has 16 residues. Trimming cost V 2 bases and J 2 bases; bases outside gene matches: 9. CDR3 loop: CATSRLTGVGAYEQYF. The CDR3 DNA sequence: TGTGCCACCAGCAGACTAACAGGGGTGGGGGCCTACGAGCAGTACTTC.

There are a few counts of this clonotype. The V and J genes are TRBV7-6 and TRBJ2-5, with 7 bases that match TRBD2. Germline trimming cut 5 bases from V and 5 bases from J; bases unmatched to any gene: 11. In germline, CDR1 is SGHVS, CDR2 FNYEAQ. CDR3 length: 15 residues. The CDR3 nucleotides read TGTGCCAGCAGCCCTACTCTAGCGGCCGAGGAGACCCAGTACTTC. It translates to CASSPTLAAEETQYF.

The CDR3, as DNA: TGTGCCACCCAAACAGGGACAGGGCCTTCCTACGAGCAGTACTTC. Its translation: CATQTGTGPSYEQYF. The chain joins TRBV2 to TRBJ2-7; TRBD1 matches at 9 bases. The CDR3 is made up of 15 amino acids. The V gene's germline CDR1 is SNHLY and CDR2 FYNNEI. Trimming removed 10 bases from V and 1 base from J; junction bases left unmatched: 11.

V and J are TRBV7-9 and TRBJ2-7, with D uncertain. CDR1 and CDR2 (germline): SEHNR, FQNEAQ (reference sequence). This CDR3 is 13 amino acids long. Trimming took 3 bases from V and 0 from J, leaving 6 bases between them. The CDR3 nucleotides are TGTGCCAGCAGCTTTTACACCTCCTACGAGCAGTACTTC. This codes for CASSFYTSYEQYF.

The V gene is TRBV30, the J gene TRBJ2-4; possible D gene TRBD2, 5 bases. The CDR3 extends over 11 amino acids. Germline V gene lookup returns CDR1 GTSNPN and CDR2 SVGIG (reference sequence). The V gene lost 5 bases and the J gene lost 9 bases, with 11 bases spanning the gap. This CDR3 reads CAWGGLAIQYF. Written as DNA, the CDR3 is TGTGCCTGGGGAGGTCTGGCCATTCAGTACTTC.

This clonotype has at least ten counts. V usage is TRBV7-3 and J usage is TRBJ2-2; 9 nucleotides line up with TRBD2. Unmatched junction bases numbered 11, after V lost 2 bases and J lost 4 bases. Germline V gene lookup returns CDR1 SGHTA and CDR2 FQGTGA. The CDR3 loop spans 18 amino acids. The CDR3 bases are TGTGCCAGCAGCTTAGCCCCCAGCGGGGGGATGGGCACCGGGGAGCTGTTTTTT. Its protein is CASSLAPSGGMGTGELFF. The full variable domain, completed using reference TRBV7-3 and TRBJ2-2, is GAGVSQTPSNKVTEKGKYVELRCDPISGHTALYWYRQSLGQGPEFLIYFQGTGAADDSGLPNDRFFAVRPEGSVSTLKIQRTERGDSAVYLCASSLAPSGGMGTGELFFGEGSRLTVL.

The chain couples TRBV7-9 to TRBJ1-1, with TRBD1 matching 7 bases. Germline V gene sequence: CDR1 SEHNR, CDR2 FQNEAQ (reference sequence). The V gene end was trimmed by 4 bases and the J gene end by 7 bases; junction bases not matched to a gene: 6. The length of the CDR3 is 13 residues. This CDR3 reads CASSSGQPNEAFF. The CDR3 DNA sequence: TGTGCCAGCAGCTCGGGACAGCCTAATGAAGCTTTCTTT.

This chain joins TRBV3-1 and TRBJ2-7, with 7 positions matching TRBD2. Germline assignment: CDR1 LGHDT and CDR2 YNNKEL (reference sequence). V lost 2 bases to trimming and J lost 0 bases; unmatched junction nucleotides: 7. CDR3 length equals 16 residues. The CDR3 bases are TGTGCCAGCAGCCAACCCCGACTAGCACCCTCCTACGAGCAGTACTTC. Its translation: CASSQPRLAPSYEQYF.

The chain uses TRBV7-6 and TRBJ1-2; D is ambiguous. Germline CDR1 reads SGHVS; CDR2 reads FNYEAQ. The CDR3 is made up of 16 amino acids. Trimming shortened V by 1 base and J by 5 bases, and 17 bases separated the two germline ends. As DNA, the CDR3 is TGTGCCAGCAGCTTAGGAGCGGGGTTGGAGGGATATGGCTACACCTTC. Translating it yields CASSLGAGLEGYGYTF.

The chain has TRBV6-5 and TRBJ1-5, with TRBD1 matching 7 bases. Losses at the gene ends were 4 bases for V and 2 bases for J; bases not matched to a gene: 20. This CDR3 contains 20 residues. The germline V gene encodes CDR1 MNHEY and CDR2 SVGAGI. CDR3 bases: TGTGCCAGCAGTTCCCTCCCGGGACAGTGGACCGCGGTTCGCAATCAGCCCCAGCATTTT. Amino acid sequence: CASSSLPGQWTAVRNQPQHF.

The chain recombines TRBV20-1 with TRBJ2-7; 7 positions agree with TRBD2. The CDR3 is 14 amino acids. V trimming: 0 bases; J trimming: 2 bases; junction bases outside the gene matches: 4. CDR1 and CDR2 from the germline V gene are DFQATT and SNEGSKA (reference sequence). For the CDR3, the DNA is TGCAGTGCTAGAGAGGCTAGCGGAACCTACGAGCAGTACTTC. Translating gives CSAREASGTYEQYF.

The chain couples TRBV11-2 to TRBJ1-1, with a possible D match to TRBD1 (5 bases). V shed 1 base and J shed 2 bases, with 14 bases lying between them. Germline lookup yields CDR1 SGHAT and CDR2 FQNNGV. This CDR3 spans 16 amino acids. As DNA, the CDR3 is TGTGCCAGCAGCTTAGGTATCAGGGAATTCAACACTGAAGCTTTCTTT. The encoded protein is CASSLGIREFNTEAFF.

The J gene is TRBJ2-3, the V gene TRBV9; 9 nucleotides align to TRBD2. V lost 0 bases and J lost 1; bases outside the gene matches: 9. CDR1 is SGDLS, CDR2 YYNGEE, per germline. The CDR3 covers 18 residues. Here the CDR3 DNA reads TGTGCCAGCAGCGTAGCTAACTGGGCTAGCGGGGGCACAGATACGCAGTATTTT. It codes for CASSVANWASGGTDTQYF.

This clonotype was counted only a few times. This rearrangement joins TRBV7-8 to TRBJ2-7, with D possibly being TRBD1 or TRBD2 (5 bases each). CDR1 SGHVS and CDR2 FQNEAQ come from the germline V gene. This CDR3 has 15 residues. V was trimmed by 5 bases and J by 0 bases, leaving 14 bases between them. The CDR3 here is CASSRRTMSSYEQYF. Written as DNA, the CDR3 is TGTGCCAGCAGCCGGAGGACAATGAGCTCCTACGAGCAGTACTTC. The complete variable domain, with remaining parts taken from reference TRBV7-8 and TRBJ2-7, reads GAGVSQSPRYKVAKRGQDVALRCDPISGHVSLFWYQQALGQGPEFLTYFQNEAQLDKSGLPSDRFFAERPEGSVSTLKIQRTQQEDSAVYLCASSRRTMSSYEQYFGPGTRLTVT.

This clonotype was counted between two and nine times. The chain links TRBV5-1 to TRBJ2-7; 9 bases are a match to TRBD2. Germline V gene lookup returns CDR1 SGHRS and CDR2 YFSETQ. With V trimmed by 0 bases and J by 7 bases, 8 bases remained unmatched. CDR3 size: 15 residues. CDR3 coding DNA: TGCGCCAGCAGCTTGGAAAGCGGGGGGAAAGGGGAGCAGTACTTC. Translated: CASSLESGGKGEQYF. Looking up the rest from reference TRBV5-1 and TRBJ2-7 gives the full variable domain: KAGVTQTPRYLIKTRGQQVTLSCSPISGHRSVSWYQQTPGQGLQFLFEYFSETQRNKGNFPGRFSGRQFSNSRSEMNVSTLELGDSALYLCASSLESGGKGEQYFGPGTRLTVT.

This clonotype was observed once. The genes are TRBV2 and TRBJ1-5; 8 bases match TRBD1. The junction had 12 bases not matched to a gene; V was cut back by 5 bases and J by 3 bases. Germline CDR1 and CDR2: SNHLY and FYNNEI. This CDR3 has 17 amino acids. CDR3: CASSSDRVYGTNQPQHF. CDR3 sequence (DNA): TGTGCCAGCAGTTCGGACAGGGTTTATGGGACCAATCAGCCCCAGCATTTT.

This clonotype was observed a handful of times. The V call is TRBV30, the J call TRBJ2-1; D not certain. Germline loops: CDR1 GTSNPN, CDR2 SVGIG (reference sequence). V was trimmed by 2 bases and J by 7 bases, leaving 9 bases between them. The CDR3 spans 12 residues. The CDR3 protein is CAWSTGRNEQFF. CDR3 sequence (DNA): TGTGCCTGGAGTACCGGGCGGAATGAGCAGTTCTTC.

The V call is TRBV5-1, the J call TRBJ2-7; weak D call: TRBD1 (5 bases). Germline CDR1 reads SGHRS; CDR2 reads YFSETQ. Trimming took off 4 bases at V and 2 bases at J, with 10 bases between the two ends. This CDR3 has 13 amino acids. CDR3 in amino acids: CASSGDSPYEQYF. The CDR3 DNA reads TGCGCCAGCAGCGGAGACAGCCCCTACGAGCAGTACTTC.

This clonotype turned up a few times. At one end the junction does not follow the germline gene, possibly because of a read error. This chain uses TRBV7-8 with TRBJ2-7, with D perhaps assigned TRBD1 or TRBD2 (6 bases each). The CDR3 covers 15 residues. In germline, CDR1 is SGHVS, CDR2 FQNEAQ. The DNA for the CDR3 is TGTGCCAGCAGCTTAGTAGGGGGGAGCTCCTACGAGCACTACTTC. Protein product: CASSLVGGSSYEHYF.

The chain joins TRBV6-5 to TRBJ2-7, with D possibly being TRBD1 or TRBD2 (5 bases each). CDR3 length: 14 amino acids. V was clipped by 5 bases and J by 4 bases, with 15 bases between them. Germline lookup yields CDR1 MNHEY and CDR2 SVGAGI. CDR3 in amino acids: CASSVQVGVYEQYF. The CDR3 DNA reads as TGTGCCAGCAGTGTACAGGTGGGGGTTTACGAGCAGTACTTC.

The CDR3 nucleotides read TGCAGTGCTGCCCAAGGGGGCATCGAGCAGTTCTTC. Amino acid sequence: CSAAQGGIEQFF. This chain links TRBV20-1 with TRBJ2-1; 7 bases are shared with TRBD1. With 5 bases clipped from V and 10 bases from J, the junction kept 8 bases outside the gene matches. Per the germline V gene, CDR1 is DFQATT and CDR2 is SNEGSKA (reference sequence). The CDR3 loop spans 12 amino acids.

CDR3 residues: CASSDSVDEQFF. CDR3 coding DNA: TGTGCCAGCAGCGATAGTGTCGATGAGCAGTTCTTC. V and J are TRBV7-8 and TRBJ2-1; no definite D call. The CDR3 has 12 amino acids. CDR1 SGHVS and CDR2 FQNEAQ come from the germline V gene. Trimming took off 5 bases at V and 8 bases at J, with 10 bases between the two ends.

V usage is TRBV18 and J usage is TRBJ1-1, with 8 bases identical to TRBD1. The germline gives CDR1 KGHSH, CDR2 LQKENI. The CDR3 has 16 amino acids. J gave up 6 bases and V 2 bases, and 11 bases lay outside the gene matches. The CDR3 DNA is TGTGCCAGCTCACCAAATCGTCCGGGACAGGATTCTGAAGCTTTCTTT. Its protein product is CASSPNRPGQDSEAFF.

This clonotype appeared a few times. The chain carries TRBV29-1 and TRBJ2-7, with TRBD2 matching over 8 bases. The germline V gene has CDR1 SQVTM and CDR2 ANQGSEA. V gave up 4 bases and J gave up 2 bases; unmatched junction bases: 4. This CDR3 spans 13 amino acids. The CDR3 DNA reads TGCAGCGTTGCTGCGGGGGGTCCCTACGAGCAGTACTTC. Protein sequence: CSVAAGGPYEQYF.